This T cell receptor beta chain appears in the sequencing data of a study of blood T cells in healthy people across ages. Study-level findings and limits: From one million sequenced T cells, diversity estimates were lower bounds. Roughly linear age-related decline in beta diversity appeared, significant by age about 37.

Combining a sample-barcoded 5' primer with a J-beta primer mix, a second PCR ran for 7 to 11 cycles. One entry per CDR3 protein results from TCRdb running MiXCR on the 5' RACE reads. The data contain 650,000 to 1,000,000 distinct CDR3 sequences, about 34% of them singletons. Germline V lookup: CDR1 KGHSH, CDR2 LQKENI. V gave up 3 bases and J gave up 4 bases; unmatched junction bases: 9. The CDR3 runs 16 residues. This clonotype was observed a few times. Its antigen remains unknown. Sample: blood. The chain has TRBV18 and TRBJ2-3, with 8 bases matching TRBD2. This receptor was identified in a man younger than 35 in good health. The CDR3 nucleotides read TGTGCCAGCTCACCTCGGACTAGCTTCGATGCAGATACGCAGTATTTT. Its protein product is CASSPRTSFDADTQYF.